The present TCR beta chain was sequenced within a study of blood T cell repertoires in COVID-19. In its sample, this clone was seen a few times. Original analysis: Reference gene primer amplification yielded estimated nucleated cell counts. Clones were read by immunoSEQ multiplex PCR, and TCRdb kept only the in-frame ones, dropping some. V and J calls and clone size are as listed in that table; D and trimming were resolved from the DNA. The sample shows some 40,000 clones, roughly three quarters of them seen only once. The sequenced material came from peripheral blood. The receptor comes from a man between 70 and 80 years old with acute or convalescent COVID-19.

The CDR3 DNA reads TGTGCCAGCAGCTTAGATCCGGCTAGCGGGATGAATGAGCAGTTCTTC. The encoded protein is CASSLDPASGMNEQFF. This chain uses TRBV11-2 with TRBJ2-1; 9 bases are a match to TRBD2. V trimming: 0 bases; J trimming: 7 bases; junction bases outside the gene matches: 7. The CDR3 runs 16 residues. The germline V gene encodes CDR1 SGHAT and CDR2 FQNNGV. Variable domain in full (rest from reference TRBV11-2 and TRBJ2-1): EAGVAQSPRYKIIEKRQSVAFWCNPISGHATLYWYQQILGQGPKLLIQFQNNGVVDDSQLPKDRFSAERLKGVDSTLKIQPAKLEDSAVYLCASSLDPASGMNEQFFGPGTRLTVL.